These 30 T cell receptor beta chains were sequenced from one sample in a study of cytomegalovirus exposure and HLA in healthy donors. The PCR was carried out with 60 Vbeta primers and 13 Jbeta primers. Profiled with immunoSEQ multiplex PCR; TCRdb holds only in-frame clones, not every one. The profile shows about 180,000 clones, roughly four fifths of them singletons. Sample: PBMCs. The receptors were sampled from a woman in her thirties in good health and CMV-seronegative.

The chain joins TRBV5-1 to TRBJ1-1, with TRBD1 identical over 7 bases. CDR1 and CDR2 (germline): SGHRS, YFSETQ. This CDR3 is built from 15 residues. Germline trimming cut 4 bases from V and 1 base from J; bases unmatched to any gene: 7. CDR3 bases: TGCGCCAGCAGCCTGGGCGGGACAGAGAACACTGAAGCTTTCTTT. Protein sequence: CASSLGGTENTEAFF.

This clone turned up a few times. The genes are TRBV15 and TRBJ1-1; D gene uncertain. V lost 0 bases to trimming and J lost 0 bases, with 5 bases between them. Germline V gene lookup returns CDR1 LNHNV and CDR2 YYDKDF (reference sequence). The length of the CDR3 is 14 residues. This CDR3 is CATSRDKMNTEAFF. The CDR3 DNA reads TGTGCCACCAGCAGAGACAAAATGAACACTGAAGCTTTCTTT.

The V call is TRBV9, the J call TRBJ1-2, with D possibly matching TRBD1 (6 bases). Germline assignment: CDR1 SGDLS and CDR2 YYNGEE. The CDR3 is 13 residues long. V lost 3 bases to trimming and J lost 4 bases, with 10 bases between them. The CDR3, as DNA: TGTGCCAGCAGCGGGGGGGGCGTCTATGGCTACACCTTC. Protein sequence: CASSGGGVYGYTF.

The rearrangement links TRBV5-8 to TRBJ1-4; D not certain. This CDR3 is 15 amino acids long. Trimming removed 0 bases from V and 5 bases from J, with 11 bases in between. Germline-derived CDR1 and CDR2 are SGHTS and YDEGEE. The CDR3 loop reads CASSLAGQTNEKLFF. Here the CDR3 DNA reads TGTGCCAGCAGCTTGGCTGGGCAGACAAATGAAAAACTGTTTTTT.

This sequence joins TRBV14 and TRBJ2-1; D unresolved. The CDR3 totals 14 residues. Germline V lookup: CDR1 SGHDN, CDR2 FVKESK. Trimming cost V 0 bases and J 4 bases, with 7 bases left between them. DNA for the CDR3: TGTGCCAGCAGCCAAGAGTATTTGTACAATGAGCAGTTCTTC. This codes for CASSQEYLYNEQFF.

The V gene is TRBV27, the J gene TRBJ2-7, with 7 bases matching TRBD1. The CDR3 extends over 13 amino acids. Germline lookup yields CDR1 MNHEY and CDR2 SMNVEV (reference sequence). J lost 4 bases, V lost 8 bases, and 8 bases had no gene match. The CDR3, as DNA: TGTGCCAGCCGACGGACAGGTAATTACGAGCAGTACTTC. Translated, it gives CASRRTGNYEQYF.

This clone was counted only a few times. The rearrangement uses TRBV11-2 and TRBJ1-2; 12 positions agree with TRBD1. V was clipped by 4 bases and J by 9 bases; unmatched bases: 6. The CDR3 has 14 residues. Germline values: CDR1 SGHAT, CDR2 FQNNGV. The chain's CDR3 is CASSSGQGAYRYTF. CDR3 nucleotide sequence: TGTGCCAGCAGCTCGGGACAGGGGGCATATCGCTACACCTTC.

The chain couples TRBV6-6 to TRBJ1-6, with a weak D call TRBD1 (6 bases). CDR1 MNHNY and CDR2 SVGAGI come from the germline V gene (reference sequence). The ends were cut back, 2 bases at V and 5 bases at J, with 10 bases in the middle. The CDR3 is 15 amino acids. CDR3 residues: CASSYADRNNSPLHF. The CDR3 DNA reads TGTGCCAGCAGTTACGCGGACAGAAATAATTCACCCCTCCACTTT.

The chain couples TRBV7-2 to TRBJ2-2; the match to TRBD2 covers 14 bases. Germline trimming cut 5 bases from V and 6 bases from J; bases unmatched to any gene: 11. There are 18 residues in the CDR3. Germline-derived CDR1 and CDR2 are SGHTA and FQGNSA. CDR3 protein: CASSLRLTSGGAAGELFF. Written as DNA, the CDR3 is TGTGCCAGCAGCCTCCGATTGACTAGCGGGGGGGCCGCCGGGGAGCTGTTTTTT.

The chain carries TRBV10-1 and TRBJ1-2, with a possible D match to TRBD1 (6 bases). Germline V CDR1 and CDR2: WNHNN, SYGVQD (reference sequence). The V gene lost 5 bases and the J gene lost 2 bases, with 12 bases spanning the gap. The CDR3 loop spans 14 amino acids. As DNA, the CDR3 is TGCGCCAGCAGTAAAGGGGGACAAAACTATGGCTACACCTTC. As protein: CASSKGGQNYGYTF.

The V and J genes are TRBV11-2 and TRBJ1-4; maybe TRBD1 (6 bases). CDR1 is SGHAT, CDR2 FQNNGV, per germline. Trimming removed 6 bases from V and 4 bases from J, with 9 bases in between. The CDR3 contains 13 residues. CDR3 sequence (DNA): TGTGCCAGCAGTCCGGGACATAATGAAAAACTGTTTTTT. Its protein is CASSPGHNEKLFF. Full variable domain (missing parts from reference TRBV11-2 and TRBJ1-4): EAGVAQSPRYKIIEKRQSVAFWCNPISGHATLYWYQQILGQGPKLLIQFQNNGVVDDSQLPKDRFSAERLKGVDSTLKIQPAKLEDSAVYLCASSPGHNEKLFFGSGTQLSVL.

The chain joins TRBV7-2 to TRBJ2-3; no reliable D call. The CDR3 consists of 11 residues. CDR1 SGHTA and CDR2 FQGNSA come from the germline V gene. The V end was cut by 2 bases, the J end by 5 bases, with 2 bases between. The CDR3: CASSLRDTQYF. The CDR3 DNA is TGTGCCAGCAGCTTACGAGATACGCAGTATTTT.

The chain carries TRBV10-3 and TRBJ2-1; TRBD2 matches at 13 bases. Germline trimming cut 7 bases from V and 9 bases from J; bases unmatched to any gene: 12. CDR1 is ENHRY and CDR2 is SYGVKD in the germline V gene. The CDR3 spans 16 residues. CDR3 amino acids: CAIMVLGLAGVGEQFF. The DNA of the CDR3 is TGTGCCATCATGGTGCTCGGACTAGCGGGAGTGGGTGAGCAGTTCTTC.

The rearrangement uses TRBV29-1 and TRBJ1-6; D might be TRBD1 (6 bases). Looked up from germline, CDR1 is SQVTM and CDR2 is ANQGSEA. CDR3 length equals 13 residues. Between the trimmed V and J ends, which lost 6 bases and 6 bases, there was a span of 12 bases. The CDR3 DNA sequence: TGCAGCGTACGGGACACCCGTAATTCACCCCTCCACTTT. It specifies CSVRDTRNSPLHF.

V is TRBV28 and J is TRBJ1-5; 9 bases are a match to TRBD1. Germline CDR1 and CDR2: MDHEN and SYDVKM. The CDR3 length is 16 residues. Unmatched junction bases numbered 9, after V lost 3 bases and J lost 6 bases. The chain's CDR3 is CASSFDRGGLPQPQHF. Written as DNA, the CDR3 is TGTGCCAGCAGTTTTGACAGGGGGGGGTTGCCTCAGCCCCAGCATTTT.

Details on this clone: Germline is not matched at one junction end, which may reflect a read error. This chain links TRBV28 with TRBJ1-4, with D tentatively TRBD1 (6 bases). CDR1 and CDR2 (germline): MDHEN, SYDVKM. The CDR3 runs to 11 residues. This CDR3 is CASRGRDTTTF. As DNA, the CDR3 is TGTGCCAGCAGGGGGAGGGACACCACGACCTTT.

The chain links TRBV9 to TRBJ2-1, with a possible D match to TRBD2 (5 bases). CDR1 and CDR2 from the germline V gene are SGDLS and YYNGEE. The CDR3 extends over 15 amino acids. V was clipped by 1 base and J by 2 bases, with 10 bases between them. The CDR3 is CASSVLSGTYNEQFF. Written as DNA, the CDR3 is TGTGCCAGCAGCGTACTCAGCGGAACCTACAATGAGCAGTTCTTC.

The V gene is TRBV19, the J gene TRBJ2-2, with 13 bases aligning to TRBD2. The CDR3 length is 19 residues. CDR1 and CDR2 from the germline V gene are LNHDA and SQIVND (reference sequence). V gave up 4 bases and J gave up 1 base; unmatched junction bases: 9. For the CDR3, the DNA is TGTGCCAGTAGTACCATCGGACTAGCGGGAGATCGGAACACCGGGGAGCTGTTTTTT. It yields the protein CASSTIGLAGDRNTGELFF.

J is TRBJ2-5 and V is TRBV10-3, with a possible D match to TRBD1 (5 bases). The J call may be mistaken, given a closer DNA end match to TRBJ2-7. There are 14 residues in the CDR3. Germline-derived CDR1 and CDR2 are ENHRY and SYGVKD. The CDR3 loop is CAIRGDKGPYEQYF. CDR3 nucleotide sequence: TGTGCCATCAGAGGGGATAAAGGTCCTTACGAGCAGTACTTC.

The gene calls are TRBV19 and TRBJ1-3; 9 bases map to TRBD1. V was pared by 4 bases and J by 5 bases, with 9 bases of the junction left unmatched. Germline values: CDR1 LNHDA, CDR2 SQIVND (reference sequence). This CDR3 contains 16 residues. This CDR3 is CASSTLGQGSRNTIYF. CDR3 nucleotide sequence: TGTGCCAGTAGTACCCTCGGACAGGGGAGCAGAAACACCATATATTTT.

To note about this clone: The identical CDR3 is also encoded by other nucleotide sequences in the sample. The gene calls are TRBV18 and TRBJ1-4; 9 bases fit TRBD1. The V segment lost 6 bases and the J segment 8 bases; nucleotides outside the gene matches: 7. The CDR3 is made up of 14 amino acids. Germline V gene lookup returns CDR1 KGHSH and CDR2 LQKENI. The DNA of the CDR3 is TGTGCCAGCTCCCCGACAGGGGGGGGAGAAAAACTGTTTTTT. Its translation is CASSPTGGGEKLFF. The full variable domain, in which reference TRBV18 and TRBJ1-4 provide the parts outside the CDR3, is NAGVMQNPRHLVRRRGQEARLRCSPMKGHSHVYWYRQLPEEGLKFMVYLQKENIIDESGMPKERFSAEFPKEGPSILRIQQVVRGDSAAYFCASSPTGGGEKLFFGSGTQLSVL.

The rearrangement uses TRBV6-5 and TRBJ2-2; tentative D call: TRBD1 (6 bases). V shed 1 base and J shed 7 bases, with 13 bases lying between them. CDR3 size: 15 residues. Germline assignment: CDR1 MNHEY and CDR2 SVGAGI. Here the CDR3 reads CASSYLNVGGGELFF. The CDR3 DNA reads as TGTGCCAGCAGTTACTTGAACGTAGGGGGCGGGGAGCTGTTTTTT.

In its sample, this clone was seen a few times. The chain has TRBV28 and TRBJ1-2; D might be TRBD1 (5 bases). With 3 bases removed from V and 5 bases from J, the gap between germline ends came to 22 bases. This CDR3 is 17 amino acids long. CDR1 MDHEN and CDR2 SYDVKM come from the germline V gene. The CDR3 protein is CASSFLGTGAEGYGYTF. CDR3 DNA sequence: TGTGCCAGCAGTTTCCTAGGGACCGGTGCGGAGGGATATGGCTACACCTTC.

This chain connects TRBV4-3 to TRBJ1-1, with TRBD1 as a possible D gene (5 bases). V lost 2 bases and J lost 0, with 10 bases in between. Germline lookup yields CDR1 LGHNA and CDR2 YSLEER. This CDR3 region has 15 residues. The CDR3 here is CASSQIQVLNTEAFF. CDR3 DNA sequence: TGCGCCAGCAGCCAAATACAGGTATTGAACACTGAAGCTTTCTTT.

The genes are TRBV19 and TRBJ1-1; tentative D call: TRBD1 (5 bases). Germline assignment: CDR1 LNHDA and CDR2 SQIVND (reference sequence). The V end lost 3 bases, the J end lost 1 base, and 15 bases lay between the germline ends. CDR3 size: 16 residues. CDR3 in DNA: TGTGCCAGTAGTATCCCCGCCCAGGGCCCGAACACTGAAGCTTTCTTT. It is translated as CASSIPAQGPNTEAFF.

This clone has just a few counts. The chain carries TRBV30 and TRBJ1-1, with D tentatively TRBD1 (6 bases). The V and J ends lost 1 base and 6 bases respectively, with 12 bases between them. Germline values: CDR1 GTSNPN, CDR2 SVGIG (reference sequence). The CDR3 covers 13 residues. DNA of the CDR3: TGTGCCTGGAGTGGCAGGGGACAAGCTGAAGCTTTCTTT. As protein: CAWSGRGQAEAFF. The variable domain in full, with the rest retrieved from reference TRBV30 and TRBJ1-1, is SQTIHQWPATLVQPVGSPLSLECTVEGTSNPNLYWYRQAAGRGLQLLFYSVGIGQISSEVPQNLSASRPQDRQFILSSKKLLLSDSGFYLCAWSGRGQAEAFFGQGTRLTVV.

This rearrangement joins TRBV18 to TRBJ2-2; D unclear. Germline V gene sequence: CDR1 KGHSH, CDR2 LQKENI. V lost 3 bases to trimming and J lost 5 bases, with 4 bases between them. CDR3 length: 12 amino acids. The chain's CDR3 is CASSPLTGELFF. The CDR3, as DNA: TGTGCCAGCTCACCGTTAACCGGGGAGCTGTTTTTT.

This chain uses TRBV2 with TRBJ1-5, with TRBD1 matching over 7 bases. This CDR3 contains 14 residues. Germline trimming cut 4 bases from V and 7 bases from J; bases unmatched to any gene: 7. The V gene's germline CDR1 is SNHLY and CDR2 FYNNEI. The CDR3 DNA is TGTGCCAGCAGTGGGACAGGTGGAAGACAGCCCCAGCATTTT. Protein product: CASSGTGGRQPQHF.

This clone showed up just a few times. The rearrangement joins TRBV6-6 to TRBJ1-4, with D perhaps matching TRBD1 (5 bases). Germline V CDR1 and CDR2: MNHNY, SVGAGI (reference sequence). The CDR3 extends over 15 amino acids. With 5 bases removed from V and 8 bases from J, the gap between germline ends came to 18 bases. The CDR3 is CASSPQGGSREKLFF. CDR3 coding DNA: TGTGCCAGCAGTCCTCAGGGAGGGAGCCGAGAAAAACTGTTTTTT.

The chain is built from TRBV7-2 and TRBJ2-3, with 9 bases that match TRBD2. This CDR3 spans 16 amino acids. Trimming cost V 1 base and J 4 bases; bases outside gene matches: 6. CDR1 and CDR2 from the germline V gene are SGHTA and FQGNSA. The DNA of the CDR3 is TGTGCCAGCAGCTTAGATGGCGGGGGGGCCTCAGATACGCAGTATTTT. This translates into CASSLDGGGASDTQYF.